Included here is one T cell receptor (beta chain) sequence, with context. It was with 60 Vbeta and 13 Jbeta primers that the PCR ran. TCRdb's copy holds only in-frame clones and misses some; the assay was immunoSEQ multiplex PCR. The table includes approximately 150,000 clones, approximately 80% detected once. This record belongs to a study of cytomegalovirus exposure and HLA in healthy donors. Source material: PBMCs. This clonotype was sampled from a man aged 35 to 55 in good health and CMV-seronegative.

CDR3: CASSASTGGNEQFF. The CDR3 DNA reads TGCGCCAGCAGCGCTTCAACAGGGGGGAATGAGCAGTTCTTC. The rearrangement joins TRBV5-1 to TRBJ2-1; 8 bases align to TRBD1. The V gene end was trimmed by 4 bases and the J gene end by 7 bases; junction bases not matched to a gene: 7. Germline CDR1 reads SGHRS; CDR2 reads YFSETQ. The CDR3 is made up of 14 amino acids.